The clone carrying this T cell receptor (beta chain) was counted a few times. Generated by immunoSEQ multiplex PCR, the TCRdb table keeps only in-frame clones and is missing some. The sample carries over 350,000 clones, 85% to 90% recorded once. The data derive from a study of blood T cell repertoires in COVID-19. Study at large: Acute-phase and convalescent COVID-19 samples originated in the United States, Italy and Spain.

CDR1 is SGHDT and CDR2 is YYEEEE in the germline V gene. V was clipped by 4 bases and J by 0 bases, with 11 bases between them. The CDR3 covers 15 residues. The chain carries TRBV5-6 and TRBJ2-1; a possible D gene is TRBD2 (5 bases). Source material: PBMCs or T cells enriched from blood (not recorded which). The sequence came from a woman under 40 with acute COVID-19. Here the CDR3 DNA reads TGTGCCAGCAGCGTGTTTGGGAGCTCCTACAATGAGCAGTTCTTC. This sequence encodes CASSVFGSSYNEQFF.